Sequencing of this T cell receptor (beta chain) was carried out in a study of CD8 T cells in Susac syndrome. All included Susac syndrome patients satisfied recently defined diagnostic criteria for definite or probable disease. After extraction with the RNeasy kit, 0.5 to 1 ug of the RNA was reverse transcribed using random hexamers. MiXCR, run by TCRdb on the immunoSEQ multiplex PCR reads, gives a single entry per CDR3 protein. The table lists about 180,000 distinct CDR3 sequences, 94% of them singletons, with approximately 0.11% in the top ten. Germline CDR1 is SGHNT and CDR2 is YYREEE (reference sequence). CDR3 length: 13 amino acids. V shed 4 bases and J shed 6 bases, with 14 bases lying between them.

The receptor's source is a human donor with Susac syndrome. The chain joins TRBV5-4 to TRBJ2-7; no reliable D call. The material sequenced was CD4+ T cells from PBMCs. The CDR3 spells CASSTGPTGEQYF. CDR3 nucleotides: TGTGCCAGCAGCACTGGCCCAACTGGCGAGCAGTACTTC.